The clone carrying this T cell receptor beta chain was observed many times. The antigen is unknown. Time point: pre-sensitization, week 0. Noted treatment: therapeutic diphenylcyclopropenone sensitization with weekly scalp DPC. This sample was taken from a study of human T cells and chemical hapten exposure. Study-wide background: Upper back patch tests used 0.01% DPC, scored after 6 days.

Germline CDR1 reads DFQATT; CDR2 reads SNEGSKA (reference sequence). The CDR3 has 10 residues. V was cut by 3 bases and J by 9 bases, with 7 bases left in between. Study outcomes and limitations: Expanded TCR counts at PT1 were positively correlated with the patch test score. Among expanded TCRs, significantly more large CDR3 similarity clusters formed than among controls. It should be noted that donors had alopecia, so their immune response may differ from healthy people's.

TCRdb re-derived calls from the RACE reads in MiXCR, one entry per CDR3 protein. Among over 300,000 distinct CDR3 sequences listed, 5% to 6.5% were seen once. V is TRBV20-1 and J is TRBJ2-3; TRBD1 might be the D (6 bases). Sequences were derived from whole blood, sampled in connection with sensitization to the hapten diphenylcyclopropenone (DPC). The receptor was derived from a woman aged 50 to 65 with alopecia areata. Some clones in this sample may be carry-over from other donors' samples. DNA for the CDR3: TGCAGTGCTAGTGGGACAACGCAGTATTTT. Translating gives CSASGTTQYF.